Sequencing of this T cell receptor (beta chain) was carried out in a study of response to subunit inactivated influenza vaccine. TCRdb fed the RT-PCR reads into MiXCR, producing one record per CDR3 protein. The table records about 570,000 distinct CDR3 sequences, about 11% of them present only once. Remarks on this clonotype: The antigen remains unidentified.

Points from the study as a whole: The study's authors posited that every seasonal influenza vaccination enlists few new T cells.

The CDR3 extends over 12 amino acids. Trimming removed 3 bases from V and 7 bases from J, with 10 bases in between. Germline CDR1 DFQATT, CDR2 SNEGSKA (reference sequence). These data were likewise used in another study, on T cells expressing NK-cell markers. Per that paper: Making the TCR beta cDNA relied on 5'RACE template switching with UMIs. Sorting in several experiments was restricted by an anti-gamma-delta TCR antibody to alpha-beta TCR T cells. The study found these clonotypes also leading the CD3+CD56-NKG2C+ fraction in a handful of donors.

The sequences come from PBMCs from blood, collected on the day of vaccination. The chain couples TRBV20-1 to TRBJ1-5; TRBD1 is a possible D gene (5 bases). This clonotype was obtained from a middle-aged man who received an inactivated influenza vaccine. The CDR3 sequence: CSASVGQQPQHF. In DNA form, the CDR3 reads TGCAGTGCTAGTGTGGGGCAGCAGCCCCAGCATTTT.